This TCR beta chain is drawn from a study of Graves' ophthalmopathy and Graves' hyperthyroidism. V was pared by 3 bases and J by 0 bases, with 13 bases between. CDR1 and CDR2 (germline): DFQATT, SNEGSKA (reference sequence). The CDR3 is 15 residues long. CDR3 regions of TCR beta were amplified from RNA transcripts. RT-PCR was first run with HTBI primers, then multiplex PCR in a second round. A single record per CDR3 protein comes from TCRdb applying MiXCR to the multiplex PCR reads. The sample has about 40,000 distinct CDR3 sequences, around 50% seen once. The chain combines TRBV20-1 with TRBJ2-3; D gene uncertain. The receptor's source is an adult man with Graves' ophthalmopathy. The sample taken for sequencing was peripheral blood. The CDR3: CSARGVETSTDTQYF. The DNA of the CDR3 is TGCAGTGCTAGGGGTGTCGAGACTAGCACAGATACGCAGTATTTT.